This T cell receptor beta chain was identified in a study of T-cell memory formation after mild COVID-19. On the study more broadly: Clusters were largely donor specific.

Study-level results: Clones which contracted sat mainly in CM and EM if CD4+, and in EMRA if CD8+. Day 15 to 85 contractors were CD4/CD8 balanced; later expanders leaned CD4+.

About this clonotype: What it recognizes is unknown.

Germline V gene sequence: CDR1 SGHRS, CDR2 YFSETQ. J gave up 7 bases and V 4 bases, and 9 bases lay outside the gene matches. The CDR3 runs to 16 residues. UMIs and sample barcodes were carried by the TCR alpha and TCR beta cDNA libraries that 5'RACE produced using constant-segment primers. Each CDR3 protein gets one entry after TCRdb re-called the 5' RACE reads with MiXCR. The sample shows about 300,000 distinct CDR3 sequences, 19% of them seen only once. The origin of this receptor is a man between 18 and 35 years old who had mild COVID-19 (a few samples of this study predate the infection). Cell type and time point are not known. Material for sequencing was PBMCs or a T cell subset sorted from them (not recorded which). The chain recombines TRBV5-1 with TRBJ1-6; TRBD1 matches at 9 bases. The CDR3 nucleotides are TGCGCCAGCAGCCCGGGTCCGGGACAGGGAAATTCACCCCTCCACTTT. It translates to CASSPGPGQGNSPLHF.